The sequence of this T cell receptor (beta chain) was determined in a study of chemoradiotherapy in HPV16-positive cancers. Sequencing was performed with immunoSEQ multiplex PCR; in TCRdb, only in-frame clones are kept and a portion is missing. The sample includes 1,500 to 2,000 clones, about 76% of them seen just once. The V and J ends lost 4 bases and 1 base respectively, with 5 bases between them. Germline V lookup: CDR1 SNHLY, CDR2 FYNNEI. CDR3 size: 12 residues. There are a few counts of this clone. Samples were taken several times over chemoradiotherapy. The source was tumor tissue, collected from a patient who underwent chemoradiotherapy. This TCR came from a human donor with HPV-associated anogenital cancer. The chain carries TRBV2 and TRBJ2-7; D is uncertain. The CDR3 sequence: CASSAGSYEQYF. DNA of the CDR3: TGTGCCAGCAGTGCTGGATCCTACGAGCAGTACTTC.